This T cell receptor beta chain is drawn from a study of shared clonotypes between healthy human individuals (TCRdb year 2020). Study-level background: A few men and a couple of women, aged 18 to 49 years, made up the cohort. Per donor, leukapheresis produced somewhere between about 0.85 and 9.5 billion PBMCs. Per donor, three plates each were used for CD4 naive and CD4 memory, two for CD8 naive, and one for CD8 memory. The study deeply sequenced blood TCR repertoires of five healthy adults to estimate repertoire size and the extent of clonotype sharing between individuals. To increase sequencing depth and limit assay-specific biases, TCR repertoire library preparation and sequencing were carried out by different laboratories using diverse techniques. What the study reported, not specific to this receptor: Based on pairwise subsampling, the degree of clonotype sharing among donors was expected to be affected by sequencing depth. Because the study included only a small number of donors, the genetic and exposure-history diversity represented was limited. Rarefaction of sorted-subset datasets indicated incomplete sequencing despite the large sequencing depth. Sampling was restricted to blood, and TCR repertoires in tissues likely differ from the TCR repertoires found in blood. Naive subsets generally had larger estimated clonotype richness than memory subsets. Compared with non-shared clonotypes, the clonotypes found in all four sorted-subset donors had higher generation probabilities. Across a few donors, about 5% of naive CD4, approximately 4% of naive CD8, 2.3% of memory CD4, and 0.3% to 0.45% of memory CD8 clonotypes were shared.

As regards this clone: The target of this receptor is not known. The record has no base qualities; no much larger clone is one base away.

The germline V gene supplies CDR1 KGHSH and CDR2 LQKENI. The CDR3 sequence holds 15 residues, the cysteine and phenylalanine included. The retained sequence is limited to the CDR3, 45 bases, with the frame set at the first base. V is clipped by 2 bases and J by 3 bases, and the sequence between their germline boundaries is 13 bases long. TCR CDR3 regions were amplified from genomic DNA by multiplex PCR using the deep immunoSEQ assay. Extracted genomic DNA from each cell subset was spread evenly across all wells of several immunoSEQ 96-well plates, with each plate serving as a replicate. For sorted subsets, each replicate PCR was loaded with about 200 ng genomic DNA, equivalent to about 33,000 T cell genomes. The purified libraries were quantified using a Qubit 3.0 fluorometer, sized with a Bioanalyzer 2100, and then quantified again using the KAPA Library Quantification kit. Every immunoSEQ 96-well plate was sequenced on a dedicated single-read 150-cycle Illumina NextSeq 550 flow cell. Per the authors' processing: Because only junctional sequences without quality scores were contained in the immunoSEQ output, filtering matching that applied to full-length reads could not be performed. Sequences were annotated with PyIR, a Python wrapper for IgBLAST v1.9, and V/J genes and CDR3 were assigned using IMGT germline references. Reads were filtered out if the reads had weak V/J assignments (E-value above 1e-6), no CDR3, stop codons, out-of-frame junctions, or ambiguous translated residues. V3J clonotypes were defined as sequences sharing an identical inferred V gene, J gene, and CDR3 amino acid sequence. The percentage overlap between two repertoires was calculated by dividing the number of shared unique clonotypes by the size of the smaller repertoire. RTK rarefaction, the Chao1 estimator, and Recon v2.1 estimates of unobserved clonotypes were used to assess repertoire richness. For all TCRbeta clonotypes obtained by the gDNA method from four donors, generation probabilities were computed with OLGA. TCRdb limited this immuneACCESS table to in-frame rearrangements with V and J called. A share of clones is missing; checked studies link under half to unresolved V genes, and the rest is unexplained. V and J calls plus clone size are reproduced from that table; the DNA served to infer D and trimming. This sample is represented by about a million clones; approximately 80% of them were singletons. Of the sample, 0.89% is held by the ten largest clones.

Healthy HIV-negative adults with no recently reported acute infections or vaccinations were included as donors. Every donor was a Caucasian adult living in Nashville, Tennessee, USA. CD4+ T cells were enriched by magnetic negative selection; naive cells were then positively selected on CD45RA, and the negative fraction formed the memory subset. Blood was obtained by leukapheresis, after which PBMCs were separated by Ficoll-Histopaque density gradient centrifugation and cryopreserved in liquid nitrogen vapor phase. Analytical flow cytometry was used to check the purity and quantity of each magnetically sorted T cell population. Genomic DNA was isolated from each sorted fraction and quantified by UV absorbance on a Nanodrop 2000c.

The chain uses TRBV18 and TRBJ1-1, with no reliable assignment of the D segment. Sequencing used memory CD4+ T cells from PBMCs. The meaning of the sample's cell subset or site label: CD45RA-negative fraction. This clonotype originated in a man aged 18 to 30 in good health. Some clones in this sample may be carry-over from other donors' samples. The nucleotides are TGTGCCAGCTCACCAGGTCCTGGGTCGGACACTGAAGCTTTCTTT. It encodes CASSPGPGSDTEAFF.